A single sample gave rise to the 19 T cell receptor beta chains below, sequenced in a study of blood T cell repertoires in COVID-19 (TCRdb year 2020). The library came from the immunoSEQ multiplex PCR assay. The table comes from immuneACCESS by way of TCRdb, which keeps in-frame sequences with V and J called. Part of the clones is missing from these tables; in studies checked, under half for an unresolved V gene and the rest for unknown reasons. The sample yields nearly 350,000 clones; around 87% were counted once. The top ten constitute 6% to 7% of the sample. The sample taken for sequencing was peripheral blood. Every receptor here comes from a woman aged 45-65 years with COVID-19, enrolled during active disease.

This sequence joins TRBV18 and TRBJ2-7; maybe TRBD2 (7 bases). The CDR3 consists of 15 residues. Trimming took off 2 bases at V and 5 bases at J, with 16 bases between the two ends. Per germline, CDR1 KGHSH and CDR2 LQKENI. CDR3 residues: CASSPSLGGGNEQYF. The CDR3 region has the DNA TGTGCCAGCTCACCATCACTAGGGGGGGGCAACGAGCAGTACTTC.

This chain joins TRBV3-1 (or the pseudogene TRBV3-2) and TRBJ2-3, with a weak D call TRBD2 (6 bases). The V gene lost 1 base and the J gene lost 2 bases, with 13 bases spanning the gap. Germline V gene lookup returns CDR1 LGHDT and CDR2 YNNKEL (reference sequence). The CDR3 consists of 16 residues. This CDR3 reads CASSQVAVLTTDTQYF. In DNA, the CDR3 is TGTGCCAGCAGCCAAGTAGCGGTCCTAACCACAGATACGCAGTATTTT.

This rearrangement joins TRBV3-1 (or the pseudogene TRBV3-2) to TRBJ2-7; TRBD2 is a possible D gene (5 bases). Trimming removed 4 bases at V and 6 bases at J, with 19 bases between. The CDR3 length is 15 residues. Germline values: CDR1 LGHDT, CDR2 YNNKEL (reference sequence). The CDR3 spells CASSPLLKGVFEQYF. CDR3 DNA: TGTGCCAGCAGCCCCCTCCTAAAGGGAGTCTTCGAGCAGTACTTC.

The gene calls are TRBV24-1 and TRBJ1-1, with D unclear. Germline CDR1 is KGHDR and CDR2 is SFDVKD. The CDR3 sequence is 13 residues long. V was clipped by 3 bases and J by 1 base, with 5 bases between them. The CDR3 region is CATSDGKNTEAFF. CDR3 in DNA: TGTGCCACCAGTGATGGCAAGAACACTGAAGCTTTCTTT.

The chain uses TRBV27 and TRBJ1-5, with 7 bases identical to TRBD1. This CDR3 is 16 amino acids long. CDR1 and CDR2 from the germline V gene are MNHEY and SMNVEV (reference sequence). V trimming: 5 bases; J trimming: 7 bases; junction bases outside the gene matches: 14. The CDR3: CASSANKGQIGQPQHF. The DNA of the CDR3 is TGTGCCAGCAGTGCAAACAAGGGACAGATTGGCCAGCCCCAGCATTTT.

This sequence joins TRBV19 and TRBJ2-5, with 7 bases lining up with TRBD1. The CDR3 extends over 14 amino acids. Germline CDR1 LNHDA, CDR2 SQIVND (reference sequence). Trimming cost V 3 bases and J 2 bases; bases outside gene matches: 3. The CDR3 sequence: CASSMGTAQETQYF. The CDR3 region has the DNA TGTGCCAGTAGTATGGGGACAGCACAAGAGACCCAGTACTTC. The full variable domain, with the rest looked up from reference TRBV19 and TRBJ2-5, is DGGITQSPKYLFRKEGQNVTLSCEQNLNHDAMYWYRQDPGQGLRLIYYSQIVNDFQKGDIAEGYSVSREKKESFPLTVTSAQKNPTAFYLCASSMGTAQETQYFGPGTRLLVL.

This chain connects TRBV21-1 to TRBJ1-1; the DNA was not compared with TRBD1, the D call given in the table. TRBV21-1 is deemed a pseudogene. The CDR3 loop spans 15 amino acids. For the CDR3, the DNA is TGTGCCAGCAGCATCCGTGGGACACAGAACACTGAAGCTTTCTTT. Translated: CASSIRGTQNTEAFF.

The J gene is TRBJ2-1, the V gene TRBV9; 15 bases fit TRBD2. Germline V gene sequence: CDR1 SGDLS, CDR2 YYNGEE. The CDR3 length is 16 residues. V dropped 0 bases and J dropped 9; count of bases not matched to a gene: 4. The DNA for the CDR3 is TGTGCCAGCAGCGTAGCGGGACTAGCGGGAGGTTTTGAGCAGTTCTTC. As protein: CASSVAGLAGGFEQFF.

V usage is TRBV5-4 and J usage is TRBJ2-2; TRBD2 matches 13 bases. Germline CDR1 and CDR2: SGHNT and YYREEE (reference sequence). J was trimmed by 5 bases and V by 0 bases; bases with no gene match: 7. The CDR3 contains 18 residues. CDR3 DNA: TGTGCCAGCAGCTTGGGGACTAGCGGGAGAGGGGGAACCGGGGAGCTGTTTTTT. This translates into CASSLGTSGRGGTGELFF.

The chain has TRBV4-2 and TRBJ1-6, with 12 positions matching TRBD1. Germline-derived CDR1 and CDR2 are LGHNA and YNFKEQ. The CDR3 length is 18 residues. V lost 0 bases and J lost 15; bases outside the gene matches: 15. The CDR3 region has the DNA TGTGCCAGCAGCCAAGATAAGACTTGGGCGGGGACAGGGGGCTTCCTCCACTTT. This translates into CASSQDKTWAGTGGFLHF.

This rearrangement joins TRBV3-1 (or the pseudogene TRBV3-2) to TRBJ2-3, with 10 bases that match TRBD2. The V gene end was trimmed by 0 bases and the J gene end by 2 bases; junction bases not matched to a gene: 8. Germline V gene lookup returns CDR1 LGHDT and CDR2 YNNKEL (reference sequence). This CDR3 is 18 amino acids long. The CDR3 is CASSQEMSGLADTDTQYF. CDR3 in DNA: TGTGCCAGCAGCCAAGAGATGAGTGGACTAGCGGACACAGATACGCAGTATTTT.

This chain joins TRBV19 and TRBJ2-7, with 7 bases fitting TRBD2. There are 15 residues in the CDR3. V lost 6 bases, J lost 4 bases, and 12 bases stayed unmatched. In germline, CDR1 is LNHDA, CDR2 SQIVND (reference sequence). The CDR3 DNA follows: TGTGCCAGTAGCCCCGGTGGGGCGGGGGAATACGAGCAGTACTTC. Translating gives CASSPGGAGEYEQYF. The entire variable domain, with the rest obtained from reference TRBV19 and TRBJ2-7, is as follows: DGGITQSPKYLFRKEGQNVTLSCEQNLNHDAMYWYRQDPGQGLRLIYYSQIVNDFQKGDIAEGYSVSREKKESFPLTVTSAQKNPTAFYLCASSPGGAGEYEQYFGPGTRLTVT.

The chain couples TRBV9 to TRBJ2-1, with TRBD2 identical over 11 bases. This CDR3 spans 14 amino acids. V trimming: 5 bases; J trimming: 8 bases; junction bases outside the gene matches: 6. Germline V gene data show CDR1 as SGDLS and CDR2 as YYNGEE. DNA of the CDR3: TGTGCCAGCAGTATAGCGGGAGGGGATGATGAGCAGTTCTTC. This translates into CASSIAGGDDEQFF. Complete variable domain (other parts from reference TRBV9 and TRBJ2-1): DSGVTQTPKHLITATGQRVTLRCSPRSGDLSVYWYQQSLDQGLQFLIQYYNGEERAKGNILERFSAQQFPDLHSELNLSSLELGDSALYFCASSIAGGDDEQFFGPGTRLTVL.

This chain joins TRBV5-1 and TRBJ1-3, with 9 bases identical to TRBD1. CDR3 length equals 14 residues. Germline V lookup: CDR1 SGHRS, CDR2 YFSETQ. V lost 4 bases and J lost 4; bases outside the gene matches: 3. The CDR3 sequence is CASSHGQGGNTIYF. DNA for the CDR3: TGCGCCAGCAGCCACGGACAGGGGGGAAACACCATATATTTT.

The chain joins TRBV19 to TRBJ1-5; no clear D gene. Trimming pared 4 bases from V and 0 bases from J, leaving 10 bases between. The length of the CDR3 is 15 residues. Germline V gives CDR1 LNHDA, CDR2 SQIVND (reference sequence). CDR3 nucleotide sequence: TGTGCCAGTAGTAAGGACTTCTATAGCAATCAGCCCCAGCATTTT. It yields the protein CASSKDFYSNQPQHF. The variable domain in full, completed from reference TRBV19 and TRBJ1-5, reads DGGITQSPKYLFRKEGQNVTLSCEQNLNHDAMYWYRQDPGQGLRLIYYSQIVNDFQKGDIAEGYSVSREKKESFPLTVTSAQKNPTAFYLCASSKDFYSNQPQHFGDGTRLSIL.

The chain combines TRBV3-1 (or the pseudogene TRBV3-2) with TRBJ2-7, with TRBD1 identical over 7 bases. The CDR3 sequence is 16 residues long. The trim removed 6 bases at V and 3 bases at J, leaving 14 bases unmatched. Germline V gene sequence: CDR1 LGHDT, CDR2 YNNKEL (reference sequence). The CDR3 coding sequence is TGTGCCAGCAGACGCACAGGGGCCTCGGGTCGCTACGAGCAGTACTTC. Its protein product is CASRRTGASGRYEQYF.

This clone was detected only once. CDR3 sequence reads: CATSRLGLAGGEQFF. The CDR3 nucleotides are TGTGCCACCAGCAGATTGGGACTAGCGGGAGGTGAGCAGTTCTTC. The chain carries TRBV15 and TRBJ2-1; 15 nucleotides line up with TRBD2. The CDR3 consists of 15 residues. Germline CDR1 LNHNV, CDR2 YYDKDF (reference sequence). The J segment lost 9 bases and the V segment lost 2 bases, leaving 2 bases of the junction unmatched. Full variable domain (remainder filled in from reference TRBV15 and TRBJ2-1): DAMVIQNPRYQVTQFGKPVTLSCSQTLNHNVMYWYQQKSSQAPKLLFHYYDKDFNNEADTPDNFQSRRPNTSFCFLDIRSPGLGDTAMYLCATSRLGLAGGEQFFGPGTRLTVL.

Here the CDR3 DNA reads TGCGCCAGCAGTCTCCGGGTTAATGAGCAGTTCTTC. This codes for CASSLRVNEQFF. The chain links TRBV10-2 to TRBJ2-1; D is uncertain. The CDR3 has 12 amino acids. Trimming pared 5 bases from V and 7 bases from J, leaving 9 bases between. CDR1 WSHSY and CDR2 SAAADI come from the germline V gene.

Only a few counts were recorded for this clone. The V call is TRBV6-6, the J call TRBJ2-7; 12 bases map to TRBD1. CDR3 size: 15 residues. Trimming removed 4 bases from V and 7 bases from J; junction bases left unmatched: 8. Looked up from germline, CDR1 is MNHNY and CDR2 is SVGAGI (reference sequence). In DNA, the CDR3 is TGTGCCAGCAGTTTACGAGGGACAGGGGGCAAGGAGCAGTACTTC. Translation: CASSLRGTGGKEQYF.